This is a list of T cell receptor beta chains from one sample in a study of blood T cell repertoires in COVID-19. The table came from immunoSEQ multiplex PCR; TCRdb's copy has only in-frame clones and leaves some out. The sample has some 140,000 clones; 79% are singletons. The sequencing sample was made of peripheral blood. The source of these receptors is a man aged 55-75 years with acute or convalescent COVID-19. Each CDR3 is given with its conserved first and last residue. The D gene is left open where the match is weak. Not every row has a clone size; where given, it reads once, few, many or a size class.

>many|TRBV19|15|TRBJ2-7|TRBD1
CASSPIRDSSYEQYF
TGTGCCAGTAGCCCCATCCGGGACAGCTCCTACGAGCAGTACTTC
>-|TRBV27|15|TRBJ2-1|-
CASERVGANYNEQFF
TGTGCCAGCGAAAGAGTGGGGGCTAACTACAATGAGCAGTTCTTC
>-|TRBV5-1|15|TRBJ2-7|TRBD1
CASSWGTGASYEQYF
TGCGCCAGCAGCTGGGGGACAGGGGCCTCCTACGAGCAGTACTTC
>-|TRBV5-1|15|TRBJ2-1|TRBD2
CASSWTSGRSNEQFF
TGCGCCAGCAGCTGGACTAGCGGGAGGTCCAATGAGCAGTTCTTC
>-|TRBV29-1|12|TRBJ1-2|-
CSAEEGNRGYTF
TGCAGCGCCGAGGAGGGGAATAGAGGCTACACCTTC
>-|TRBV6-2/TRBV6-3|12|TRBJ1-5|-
CASSSQGQPQHF
TGTGCCAGCAGTTCCCAGGGTCAGCCCCAGCATTTT
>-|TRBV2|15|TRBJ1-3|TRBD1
CASSSGQGFGNTIYF
TGTGCCAGCAGCTCGGGACAGGGCTTTGGAAACACCATATATTTT
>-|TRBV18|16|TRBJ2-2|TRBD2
CASSPLAGANTGELFF
TGTGCCAGCTCACCACTCGCGGGGGCGAACACCGGGGAGCTGTTTTTT
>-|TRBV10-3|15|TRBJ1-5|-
CAISAAGVSNQPQHF
TGTGCCATCAGTGCTGCGGGCGTCAGCAATCAGCCCCAGCATTTT
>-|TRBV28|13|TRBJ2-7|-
CASSLSVRHEQYF
TGTGCCAGCAGTTTAAGCGTTCGACACGAGCAGTACTTC
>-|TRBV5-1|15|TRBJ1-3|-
CASSQLQGTGNTIYF
TGCGCCAGCAGCCAACTCCAGGGGACTGGAAACACCATATATTTT
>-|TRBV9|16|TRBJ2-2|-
CASSVAPLVNTGELFF
TGTGCCAGCAGCGTAGCTCCACTAGTGAACACCGGGGAGCTGTTTTTT
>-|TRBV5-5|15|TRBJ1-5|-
CASTPRGEGGQPQHF
TGTGCCAGCACCCCTAGAGGGGAGGGCGGTCAGCCCCAGCATTTT
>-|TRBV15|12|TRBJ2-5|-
CATSLYQETQYF
TGTGCCACCAGCCTGTACCAAGAGACCCAGTACTTC
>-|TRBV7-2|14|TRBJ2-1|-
CASSLTTDSNEQFF
TGTGCCAGCAGTTTAACCACGGACAGCAATGAGCAGTTCTTC
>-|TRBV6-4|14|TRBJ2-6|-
CASARVSGANVLTF
TGTGCCAGCGCCAGGGTGTCTGGGGCCAACGTCCTGACTTTC
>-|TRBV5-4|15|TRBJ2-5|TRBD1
CASSFQGAIQETQYF
TGTGCCAGCAGCTTTCAGGGGGCCATCCAAGAGACCCAGTACTTC
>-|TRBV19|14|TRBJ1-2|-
CASSIATDNYGYTF
TGTGCCAGTAGTATAGCTACAGACAACTATGGCTACACCTTC
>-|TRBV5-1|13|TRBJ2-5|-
CASSEQGQETQYF
TGCGCCAGCAGCGAACAGGGTCAAGAGACCCAGTACTTC
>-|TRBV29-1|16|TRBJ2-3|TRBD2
CSVEVAGVTPTDTQYF
TGCAGCGTAGAAGTAGCGGGAGTCACACCCACAGATACGCAGTATTTT
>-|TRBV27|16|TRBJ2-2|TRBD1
CASSLTTGTGAGELFF
TGTGCCAGCAGTCTTACCACCGGGACAGGGGCCGGGGAGCTGTTTTTT
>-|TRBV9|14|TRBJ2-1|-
CASSVDGSYNEQFF
TGTGCCAGCAGCGTAGACGGGAGTTACAATGAGCAGTTCTTC
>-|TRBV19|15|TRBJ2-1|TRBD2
CASSSRLAGSNEQFF
TGTGCCAGTAGTTCCAGACTAGCGGGAAGCAATGAGCAGTTCTTC
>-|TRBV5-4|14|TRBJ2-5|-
CASSLVPGQETQYF
TGTGCCAGCAGCTTGGTGCCAGGGCAAGAGACCCAGTACTTC
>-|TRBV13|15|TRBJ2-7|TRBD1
CASSEGQGATYEQYF
TGTGCCAGCAGTGAGGGACAGGGGGCCACCTACGAGCAGTACTTC
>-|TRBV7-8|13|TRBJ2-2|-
CASGWAYTGELFF
TGTGCCAGCGGTTGGGCCTACACCGGGGAGCTGTTTTTT
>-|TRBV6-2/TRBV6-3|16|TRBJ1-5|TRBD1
CASSYLGQGQNQPQHF
TGTGCCAGCAGTTACCTAGGACAGGGCCAAAATCAGCCCCAGCATTTT
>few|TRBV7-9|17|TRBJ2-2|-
CASSPRSGSGNTGELFF
TGTGCCAGCAGCCCGAGGTCGGGGAGCGGGAACACCGGGGAGCTGTTTTTT
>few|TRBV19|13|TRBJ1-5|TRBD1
CASSGTGNKPQHF
TGTGCCAGTAGTGGGACAGGGAACAAGCCCCAGCATTTT
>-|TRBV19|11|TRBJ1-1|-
CASMGRPGAFF
TGTGCCAGTATGGGGAGACCTGGAGCTTTCTTT
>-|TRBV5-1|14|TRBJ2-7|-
CASSLGQPPYEQYF
TGCGCCAGCAGCTTGGGACAGCCACCCTACGAGCAGTACTTC
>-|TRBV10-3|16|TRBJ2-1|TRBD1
CAITSGQGGSYNEQFF
TGTGCCATCACCTCAGGACAGGGTGGGTCCTACAATGAGCAGTTCTTC
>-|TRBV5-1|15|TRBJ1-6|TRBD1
CASSLMVRGVSPLHF
TGCGCCAGCAGCTTGATGGTCAGGGGGGTGTCACCCCTCCACTTT
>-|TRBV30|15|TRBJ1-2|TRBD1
CAKGNRGRPAYGYTF
TGTGCCAAAGGAAACAGGGGGCGGCCTGCCTATGGCTACACCTTC
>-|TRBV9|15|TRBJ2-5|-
CASSSQSPFQETQYF
TGTGCCAGCAGCTCACAGTCTCCGTTCCAAGAGACCCAGTACTTC
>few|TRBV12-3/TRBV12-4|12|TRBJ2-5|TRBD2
CASSSDRRGGYF
TGTGCCAGCAGTTCCGATCGGCGCGGGGGGTACTTC
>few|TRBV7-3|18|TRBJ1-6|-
CASSQRSVWTEYNSPLHF
TGTGCCAGCAGCCAAAGGTCTGTATGGACAGAGTATAATTCACCCCTCCACTTT
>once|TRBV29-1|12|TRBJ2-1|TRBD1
CSGRQGADEQFF
TGCAGCGGCAGGCAGGGGGCCGATGAGCAGTTCTTC
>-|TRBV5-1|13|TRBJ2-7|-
CASSRDRTYEQYF
TGCGCCAGCAGCCGAGACAGGACCTACGAGCAGTACTTC
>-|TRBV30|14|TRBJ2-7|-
CAWSVGGPSYEQYF
TGTGCCTGGAGTGTAGGCGGGCCCTCCTACGAGCAGTACTTC
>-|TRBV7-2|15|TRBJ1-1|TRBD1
CASSLVGTGKTEAFF
TGTGCCAGCAGCTTAGTCGGGACAGGGAAGACTGAAGCTTTCTTT
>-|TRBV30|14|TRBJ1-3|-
CAWSDPRSGNTIYF
TGTGCCTGGAGTGATCCCCGTTCTGGAAACACCATATATTTT
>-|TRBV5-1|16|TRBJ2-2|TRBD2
CASTPGGLAGTGELFF
TGCGCCAGTACCCCTGGGGGGCTAGCGGGAACCGGGGAGCTGTTTTTT
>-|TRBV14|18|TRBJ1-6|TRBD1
CASSQGVTGSSYNSPLHF
TGTGCCAGCAGCCAAGGGGTGACAGGGAGCTCCTATAATTCACCCCTCCACTTT
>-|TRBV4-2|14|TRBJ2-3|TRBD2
CASGREYGTDTQYF
TGTGCCAGCGGGAGGGAGTACGGCACAGATACGCAGTATTTT
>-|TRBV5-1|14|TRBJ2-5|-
CASQTGGGDETQYF
TGCGCCAGCCAGACAGGAGGGGGCGATGAGACCCAGTACTTC
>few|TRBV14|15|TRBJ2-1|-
CASSQDMTAWDEQFF
TGTGCCAGCAGCCAAGATATGACAGCCTGGGATGAGCAGTTCTTC
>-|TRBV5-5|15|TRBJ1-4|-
CASSLEGLANEKLFF
TGTGCCAGCAGTCTGGAGGGTTTAGCTAATGAAAAACTGTTTTTT
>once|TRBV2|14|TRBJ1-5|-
CASSEGGLDQPQHF
TGTGCCAGCAGTGAAGGAGGGTTGGATCAGCCCCAGCATTTT
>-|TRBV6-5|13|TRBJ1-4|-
CATYDRSREKLFF
TGTGCCACCTATGACAGGTCTCGGGAAAAACTGTTTTTT
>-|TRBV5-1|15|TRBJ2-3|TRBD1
CASRLQGAGIDTQYF
TGCGCCAGCAGGCTACAGGGGGCCGGGATAGATACGCAGTATTTT
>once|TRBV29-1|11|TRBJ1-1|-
CSGGRGAEAFF
TGCAGCGGGGGCCGGGGGGCTGAAGCTTTCTTT
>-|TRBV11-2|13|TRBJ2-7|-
CASSLWAVGEQYF
TGTGCCAGCAGCTTATGGGCAGTCGGCGAGCAGTACTTC